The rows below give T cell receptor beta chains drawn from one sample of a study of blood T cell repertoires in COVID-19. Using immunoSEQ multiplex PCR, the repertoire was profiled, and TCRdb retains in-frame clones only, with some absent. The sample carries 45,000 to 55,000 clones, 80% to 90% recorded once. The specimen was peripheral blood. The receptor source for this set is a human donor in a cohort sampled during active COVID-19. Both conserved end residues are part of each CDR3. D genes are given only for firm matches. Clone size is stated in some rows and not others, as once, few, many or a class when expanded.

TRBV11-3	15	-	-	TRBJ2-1	CASRQGSGHYNEQFF	TGTGCCAGCAGACAAGGGAGTGGCCACTACAATGAGCAGTTCTTC
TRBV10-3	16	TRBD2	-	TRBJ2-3	CAIMIGTSDRTDTQYF	TGTGCCATCATGATCGGGACTAGCGACCGCACAGATACGCAGTATTTT
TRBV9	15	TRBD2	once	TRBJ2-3	CASNVGPGRTDTQYF	TGTGCCAGCAATGTGGGCCCCGGGAGGACAGATACGCAGTATTTT
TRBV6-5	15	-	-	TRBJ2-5	CASRIFGAGKETQYF	TGTGCCAGCAGGATTTTTGGGGCAGGGAAAGAGACCCAGTACTTC
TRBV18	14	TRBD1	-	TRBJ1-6	CASSSTGRNSPLHF	TGTGCCAGCTCATCGACAGGGCGGAATTCACCCCTCCACTTT
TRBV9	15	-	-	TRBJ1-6	CASRTESSYNSPLHF	TGTGCCAGCAGGACAGAGAGCTCCTATAATTCACCCCTCCACTTT
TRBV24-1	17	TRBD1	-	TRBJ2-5	CATSDPKGTGGQETQYF	TGTGCCACCAGTGACCCCAAGGGAACAGGGGGCCAAGAGACCCAGTACTTC
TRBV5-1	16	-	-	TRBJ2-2	CASSLQARGNTGELFF	TGCGCCAGCAGCTTACAGGCTAGGGGCAACACCGGGGAGCTGTTTTTT
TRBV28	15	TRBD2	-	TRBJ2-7	CASSLAGEMSYEQYF	TGTGCCAGCAGTTTAGCGGGAGAGATGTCCTACGAGCAGTACTTC
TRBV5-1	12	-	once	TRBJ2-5	CASSLTEETQYF	TGCGCCAGCAGCTTGACAGAAGAGACCCAGTACTTC
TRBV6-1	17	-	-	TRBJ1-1	CASSALGVGRMNTEAFF	TGTGCCAGCAGTGCCTTGGGAGTGGGGAGGATGAACACTGAAGCTTTCTTT
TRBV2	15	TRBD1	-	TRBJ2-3	CASSVNGQALSTQYF	TGTGCCAGCAGTGTAAATGGACAGGCTTTAAGTACGCAGTATTTT
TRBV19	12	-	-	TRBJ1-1	CASTLRETEAFF	TGTGCCAGTACCCTCCGGGAAACTGAAGCTTTCTTT
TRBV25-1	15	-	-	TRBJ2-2	CASSDPTPGTGELFF	TGTGCCAGCAGTGACCCTACCCCCGGCACCGGGGAGCTGTTTTTT
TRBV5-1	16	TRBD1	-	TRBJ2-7	CASSLIRDRGLGEQYF	TGCGCCAGCAGCCTAATCCGGGACAGGGGTTTGGGTGAGCAGTACTTC
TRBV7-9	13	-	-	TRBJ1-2	CASIQGGNYGYTF	TGTGCCAGCATCCAAGGGGGTAACTATGGCTACACCTTC
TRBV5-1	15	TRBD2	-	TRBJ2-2	CASSLDRGGPGELFF	TGCGCCAGCAGCTTGGATCGGGGGGGCCCCGGGGAGCTGTTTTTT
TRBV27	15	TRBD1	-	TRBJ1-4	CASSLRDSPNEKLFF	TGTGCCAGCAGTTTGAGGGACAGCCCTAATGAAAAACTGTTTTTT
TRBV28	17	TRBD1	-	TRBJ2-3	CASSSIGQGAGTDTQYF	TGTGCCAGCAGTTCGATCGGACAGGGGGCAGGCACAGATACGCAGTATTTT
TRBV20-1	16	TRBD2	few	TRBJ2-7	CSASVTSGRISYEQYF	TGCAGTGCTAGTGTAACTAGCGGGAGGATATCCTACGAGCAGTACTTC
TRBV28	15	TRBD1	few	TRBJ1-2	CASSPKDRPLYGYTF	TGTGCCAGCAGTCCAAAGGACAGGCCACTCTATGGCTACACCTTC
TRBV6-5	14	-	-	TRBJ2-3	CASRPGGQRDTQYF	TGTGCCAGCAGACCGGGGGGCCAAAGAGATACGCAGTATTTT
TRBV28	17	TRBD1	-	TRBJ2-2	CASSYTGTGGAYGELFF	TGTGCCAGCAGTTATACCGGGACAGGGGGCGCTTACGGGGAGCTGTTTTTT
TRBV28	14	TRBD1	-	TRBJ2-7	CASTPQDRGYEQYF	TGTGCCAGCACCCCTCAGGACAGGGGTTACGAGCAGTACTTC